What follows are 14 T cell receptor beta chains derived from one specimen sequenced in a study of cytomegalovirus exposure and HLA in healthy donors. Sequencing was performed with immunoSEQ multiplex PCR; in TCRdb, only in-frame clones are kept and a portion is missing. In the table there are about 280,000 clones, around 89% of which are singletons. What was sequenced was PBMCs. The receptor set was obtained from a woman aged 18-35 years in good health and CMV-seronegative.

The chain links TRBV7-3 to TRBJ2-1; D might be TRBD2 (5 bases). CDR3 length: 13 residues. CDR1 is SGHTA and CDR2 is FQGTGA in the germline V gene. Trimming took off 5 bases at V and 3 bases at J, with 8 bases between the two ends. CDR3 DNA: TGTGCCAGCAGCAACGGACTCTACAATGAGCAGTTCTTC. It encodes CASSNGLYNEQFF.

The chain recombines TRBV4-2 with TRBJ2-3, with a tentative D call TRBD2 (5 bases). Germline V gene lookup returns CDR1 LGHNA and CDR2 YNFKEQ. Trimming removed 0 bases at V and 4 bases at J, with 5 bases between. CDR3 length equals 13 residues. This chain's CDR3 is CASSQDSADTQYF. CDR3 bases: TGTGCCAGCAGCCAAGATAGCGCAGATACGCAGTATTTT.

This sequence joins TRBV28 and TRBJ1-2; 11 bases match TRBD1. The CDR3 consists of 15 residues. Germline lookup yields CDR1 MDHEN and CDR2 SYDVKM. V trimming: 3 bases; J trimming: 4 bases; junction bases outside the gene matches: 4. The CDR3 loop is CASSFGTGGFYGYTF. The CDR3 DNA reads TGTGCCAGCAGTTTCGGGACAGGGGGATTCTATGGCTACACCTTC.

The chain recombines TRBV27 with TRBJ2-5; tentative D call: TRBD2 (6 bases). The germline gives CDR1 MNHEY, CDR2 SMNVEV (reference sequence). CDR3 size: 13 residues. V lost 5 bases, J lost 6 bases, and 13 bases lay in between. CDR3 sequence (DNA): TGTGCCAGCAGTCCAGGACTAAAACAGACCCAGTACTTC. This encodes CASSPGLKQTQYF.

The chain uses TRBV19 and TRBJ1-3; 9 bases agree with TRBD1. Trimming removed 7 bases from V and 4 bases from J; junction bases left unmatched: 5. This CDR3 has 14 residues. CDR1 LNHDA and CDR2 SQIVND come from the germline V gene (reference sequence). The CDR3 reads CASKLQGAGNTIYF. CDR3 sequence (DNA): TGTGCCAGTAAATTACAGGGGGCAGGAAACACCATATATTTT. Full variable domain (missing parts from reference TRBV19 and TRBJ1-3): DGGITQSPKYLFRKEGQNVTLSCEQNLNHDAMYWYRQDPGQGLRLIYYSQIVNDFQKGDIAEGYSVSREKKESFPLTVTSAQKNPTAFYLCASKLQGAGNTIYFGEGSWLTVV.

The chain carries TRBV2 and TRBJ1-2; D call uncertain. From germline, CDR1 is SNHLY and CDR2 FYNNEI. V lost 3 bases to trimming and J lost 0 bases, with 8 bases between them. This CDR3 region has 14 residues. As DNA, the CDR3 is TGTGCCAGCAGTGATTACAGCTCTAACTATGGCTACACCTTC. It specifies CASSDYSSNYGYTF.

The rearrangement links TRBV5-1 to TRBJ2-1; no definite D call. The CDR3 length is 11 residues. The ends were cut back, 1 base at V and 8 bases at J, with 4 bases in the middle. The germline CDR1 and CDR2 sequences are SGHRS and YFSETQ. The CDR3 DNA reads TGCGCCAGCAGCTTGCGAGATGAGCAGTTCTTC. Translating gives CASSLRDEQFF.

This clone came up once. V usage is TRBV5-1 and J usage is TRBJ2-3, with 7 bases that match TRBD1. V was clipped by 6 bases and J by 0 bases; unmatched bases: 10. CDR3 length equals 16 residues. CDR1 is SGHRS, CDR2 YFSETQ, per germline. This chain's CDR3 is CASTETGASSTDTQYF. CDR3 coding DNA: TGCGCCAGCACAGAAACAGGGGCCTCTAGCACAGATACGCAGTATTTT.

The chain carries TRBV6-1 and TRBJ1-5, with 9 bases matching TRBD1. V gave up 6 bases and J gave up 5 bases; unmatched junction bases: 8. The CDR3 runs 15 residues. Germline V CDR1 and CDR2: MNHNS, SASEGT. CDR3 bases: TGTGCCAGCAGCTTTCCCGGGACAGGGCATCAGCCCCAGCATTTT. Protein sequence: CASSFPGTGHQPQHF.

The genes are TRBV6-5 and TRBJ2-7; D might be TRBD2 (5 bases). CDR3 length: 14 residues. Germline V lookup: CDR1 MNHEY, CDR2 SVGAGI. V lost 5 bases, J lost 0 bases, and 11 bases lay in between. The DNA of the CDR3 is TGTGCCAGCAGTCTGCGGGTGAGCTCCTACGAGCAGTACTTC. Amino acid sequence: CASSLRVSSYEQYF.

J is TRBJ1-5 and V is TRBV7-9; 9 bases align to TRBD1. The CDR3 runs to 15 residues. Losses at the gene ends were 5 bases for V and 3 bases for J; bases not matched to a gene: 5. Germline V lookup: CDR1 SEHNR, CDR2 FQNEAQ (reference sequence). This CDR3 is CASSQGQGNNQPQHF. The CDR3 nucleotides read TGTGCCAGCAGCCAGGGACAGGGAAACAATCAGCCCCAGCATTTT.

The chain uses TRBV28 and TRBJ2-7; 8 bases match TRBD1. The germline CDR1 and CDR2 sequences are MDHEN and SYDVKM. The CDR3 spans 15 residues. Germline trimming cut 3 bases from V and 0 bases from J; bases unmatched to any gene: 4. DNA of the CDR3: TGTGCCAGCAGTTTGGGACAGGCTAGCTCCTACGAGCAGTACTTC. Its protein is CASSLGQASSYEQYF. Full variable domain (remainder filled in from reference TRBV28 and TRBJ2-7): DVKVTQSSRYLVKRTGEKVFLECVQDMDHENMFWYRQDPGLGLRLIYFSYDVKMKEKGDIPEGYSVSREKKERFSLILESASTNQTSMYLCASSLGQASSYEQYFGPGTRLTVT.

The V and J genes are TRBV25-1 and TRBJ2-3; TRBD2 matches 8 bases. V lost 2 bases, J lost 3 bases, and 10 bases stayed unmatched. The CDR3 loop spans 17 amino acids. In germline, CDR1 is MGHDK, CDR2 SYGVNS. The chain's CDR3 is CASSESGSPLGTDTQYF. The CDR3 nucleotides read TGTGCCAGCAGTGAAAGCGGGAGCCCTCTAGGGACAGATACGCAGTATTTT.

J is TRBJ2-3 and V is TRBV25-1; D may be TRBD1 (5 bases). In germline, CDR1 is MGHDK, CDR2 SYGVNS. V was pared by 2 bases and J by 0 bases, with 15 bases between. This CDR3 comprises 17 residues. In DNA, the CDR3 is TGTGCCAGCAGTGAAAAACAGGTCCTGGGAAGCACAGATACGCAGTATTTT. This translates into CASSEKQVLGSTDTQYF. Full variable domain (outside the CDR3, taken from reference TRBV25-1 and TRBJ2-3): EADIYQTPRYLVIGTGKKITLECSQTMGHDKMYWYQQDPGMELHLIHYSYGVNSTEKGDLSSESTVSRIRTEHFPLTLESARPSHTSQYLCASSEKQVLGSTDTQYFGPGTRLTVL.